This T cell receptor (beta chain) was sequenced for a study of blood T cell repertoires in COVID-19 (dated by TCRdb to the early 2020s). For the study in its entirety: Samples from collaborators originated in the United States, Italy and Spain and spanned both the acute and convalescent phases of COVID-19. The repertoires were released in a freely available public database intended as a resource for research on the immune response to SARS-CoV-2. The samples were drawn from the first 160 participants of the ongoing ImmuneRACE study and from roughly 1,300 subjects provided by 6 global collaborators. The material from the prospective study consisted of cDNA or gDNA derived from T cells, B-cell-depleted T cells, or PBMCs. A de-identified subject ID, COVID-19 status, age in years and sex were almost always included in the sample metadata. Subjects who had been exposed to COVID-19, were actively infected with it, or had recovered from it provided the deeply sampled blood TCRbeta repertoires that made up the dataset. HLA class I and class II types, where available, came from metadata supplied by the sample provider rather than from assay-based typing.

Study-wide conclusions, independent of this receptor: The amount of clinical and demographic metadata varied by source and participant and was provided uncurated.

The collaborating institutions used their own protocols to collect whole blood in K2EDTA tubes. For TCRbeta analysis, collaborator samples were shipped as frozen whole blood, as isolated PBMCs, or as DNA extracted from either sample type. TCRbeta CDR3 regions were amplified from genomic DNA by means of the immunoSEQ Assay, a bias-controlled multiplex PCR. Per the source publication's procedure: The number of nucleated cells in each sample was estimated by amplification of reference gene primers within the assay. Sequence reads were collapsed and filtered to measure the absolute abundance of every unique TCRbeta CDR3 rearrangement. For each sample, productive Simpson clonality was calculated by taking the square root of Simpson's diversity index across productive rearrangements. The immuneACCESS repertoire file appears here via TCRdb, limited to in-frame rearrangements. These files lack a portion of the clones; in checked studies, under half of the deficit traces to unresolved V genes, and the cause of the others is not known. V, J and clone size reflect that table, while D and trimming were determined from the DNA. The sample records approximately 29,000 clones, more than 70% of which are singletons. The ten largest clones add up to approximately 21% of the sample.

This clone was seen more than once but under ten times. No cognate antigen has been identified for it. Per-nucleotide qualities are absent, and no much larger clonotype sits a single base away. Sequencing was performed on peripheral blood. The origin of this receptor is a boy aged 2 to 10 with active or convalescent COVID-19.

Here the CDR3 is given as CASSQGQTSGIYEQYF. Read as DNA, the sequence is TGCGCCAGCAGCCAAGGGCAGACTAGCGGCATCTACGAGCAGTACTTC. The chain employs TRBV4-1 and TRBJ2-7; 9 nucleotides in the junction match TRBD2. The CDR3 numbers 16 residues from cysteine through phenylalanine. Only the CDR3 portion is preserved as DNA: 48 bases, with reading frame beginning at the first base. Per the germline V gene, MGHRA is the CDR1 and YSYEKL is the CDR2. Trimming leaves V shorter by 1 base and J shorter by 3 bases, with the junction holding 7 bases beyond the gene matches.